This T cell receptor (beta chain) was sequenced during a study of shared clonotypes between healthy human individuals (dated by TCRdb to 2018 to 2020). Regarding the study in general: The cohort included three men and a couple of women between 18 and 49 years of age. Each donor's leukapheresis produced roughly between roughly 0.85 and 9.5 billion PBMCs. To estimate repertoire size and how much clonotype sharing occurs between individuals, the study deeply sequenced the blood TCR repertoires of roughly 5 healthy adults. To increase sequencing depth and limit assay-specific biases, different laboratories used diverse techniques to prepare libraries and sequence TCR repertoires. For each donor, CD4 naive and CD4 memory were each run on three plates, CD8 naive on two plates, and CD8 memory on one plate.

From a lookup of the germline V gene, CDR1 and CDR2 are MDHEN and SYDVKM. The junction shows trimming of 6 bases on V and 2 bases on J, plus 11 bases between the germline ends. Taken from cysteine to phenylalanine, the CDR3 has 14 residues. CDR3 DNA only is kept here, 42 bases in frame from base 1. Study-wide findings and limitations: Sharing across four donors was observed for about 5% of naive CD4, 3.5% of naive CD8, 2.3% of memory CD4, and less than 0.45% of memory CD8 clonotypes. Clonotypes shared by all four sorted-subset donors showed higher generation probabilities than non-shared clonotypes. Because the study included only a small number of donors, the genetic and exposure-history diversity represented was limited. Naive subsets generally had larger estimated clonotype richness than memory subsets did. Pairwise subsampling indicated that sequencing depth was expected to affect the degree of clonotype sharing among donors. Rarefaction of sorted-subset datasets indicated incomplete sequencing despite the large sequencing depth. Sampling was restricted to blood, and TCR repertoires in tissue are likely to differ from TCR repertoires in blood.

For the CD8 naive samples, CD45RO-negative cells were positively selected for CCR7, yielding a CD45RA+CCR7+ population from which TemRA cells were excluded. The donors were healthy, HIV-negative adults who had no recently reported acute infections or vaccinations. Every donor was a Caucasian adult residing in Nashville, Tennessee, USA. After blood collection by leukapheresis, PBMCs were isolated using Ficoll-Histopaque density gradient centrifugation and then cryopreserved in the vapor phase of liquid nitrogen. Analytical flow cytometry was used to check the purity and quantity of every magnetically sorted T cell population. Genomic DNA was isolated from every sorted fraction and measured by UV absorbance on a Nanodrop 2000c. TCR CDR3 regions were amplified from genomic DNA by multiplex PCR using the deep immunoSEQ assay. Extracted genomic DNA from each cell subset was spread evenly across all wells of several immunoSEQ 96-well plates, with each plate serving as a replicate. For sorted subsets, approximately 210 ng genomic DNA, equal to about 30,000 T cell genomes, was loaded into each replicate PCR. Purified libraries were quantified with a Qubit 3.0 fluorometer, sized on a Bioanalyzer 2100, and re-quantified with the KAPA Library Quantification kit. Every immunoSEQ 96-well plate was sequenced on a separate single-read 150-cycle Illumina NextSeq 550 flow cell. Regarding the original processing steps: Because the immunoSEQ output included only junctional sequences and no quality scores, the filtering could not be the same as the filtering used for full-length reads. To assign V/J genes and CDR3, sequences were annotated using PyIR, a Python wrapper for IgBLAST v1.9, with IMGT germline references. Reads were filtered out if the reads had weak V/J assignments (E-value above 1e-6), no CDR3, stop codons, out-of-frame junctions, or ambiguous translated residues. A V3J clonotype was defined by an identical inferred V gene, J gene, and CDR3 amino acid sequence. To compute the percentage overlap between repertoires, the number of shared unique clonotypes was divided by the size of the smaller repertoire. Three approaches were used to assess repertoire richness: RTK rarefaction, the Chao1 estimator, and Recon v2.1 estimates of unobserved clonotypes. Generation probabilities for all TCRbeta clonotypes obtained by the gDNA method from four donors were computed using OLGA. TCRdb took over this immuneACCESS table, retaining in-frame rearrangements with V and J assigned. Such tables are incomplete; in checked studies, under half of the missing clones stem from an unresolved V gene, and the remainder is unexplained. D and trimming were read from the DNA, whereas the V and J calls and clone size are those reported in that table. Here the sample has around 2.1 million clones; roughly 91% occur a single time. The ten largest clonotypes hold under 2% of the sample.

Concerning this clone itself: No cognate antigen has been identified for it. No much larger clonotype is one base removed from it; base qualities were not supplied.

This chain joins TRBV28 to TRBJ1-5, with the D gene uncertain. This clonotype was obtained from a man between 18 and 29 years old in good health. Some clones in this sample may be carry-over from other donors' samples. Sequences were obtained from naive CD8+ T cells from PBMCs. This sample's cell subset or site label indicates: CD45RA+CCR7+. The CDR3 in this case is CASSRGVRNQPQHF. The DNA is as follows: TGTGCCAGCAGCCGCGGGGTGCGCAATCAGCCCCAGCATTTT.